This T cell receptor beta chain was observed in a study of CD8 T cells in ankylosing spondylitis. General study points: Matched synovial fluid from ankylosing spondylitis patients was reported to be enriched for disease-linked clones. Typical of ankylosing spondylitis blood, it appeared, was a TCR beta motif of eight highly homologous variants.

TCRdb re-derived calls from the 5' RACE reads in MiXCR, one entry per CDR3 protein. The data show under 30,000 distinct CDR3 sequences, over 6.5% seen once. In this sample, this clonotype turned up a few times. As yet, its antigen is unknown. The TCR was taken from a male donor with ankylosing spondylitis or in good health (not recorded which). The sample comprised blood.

CDR3 protein: CASKRQGLNTEAFF. In DNA, the CDR3 is TGCGCCAGCAAACGACAGGGGCTGAACACTGAAGCTTTCTTT. This chain links TRBV5-1 with TRBJ1-1, with TRBD1 matching 8 bases. The CDR3 is made up of 14 amino acids. With 6 bases clipped from V and 0 bases from J, the junction kept 4 bases outside the gene matches. In germline, CDR1 is SGHRS, CDR2 YFSETQ.